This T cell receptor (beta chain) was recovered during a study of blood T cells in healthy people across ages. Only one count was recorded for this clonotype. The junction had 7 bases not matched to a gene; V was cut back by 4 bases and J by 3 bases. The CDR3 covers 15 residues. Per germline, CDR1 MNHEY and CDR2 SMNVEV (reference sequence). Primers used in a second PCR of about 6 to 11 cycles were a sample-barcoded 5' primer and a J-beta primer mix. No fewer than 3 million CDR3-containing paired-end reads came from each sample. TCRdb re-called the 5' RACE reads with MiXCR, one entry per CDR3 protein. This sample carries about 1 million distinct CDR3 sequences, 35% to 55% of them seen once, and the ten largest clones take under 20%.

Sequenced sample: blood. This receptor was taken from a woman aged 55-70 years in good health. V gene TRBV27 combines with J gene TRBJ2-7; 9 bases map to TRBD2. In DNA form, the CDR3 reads TGTGCCAGCAGTTCAAGGACTAGCGTTATCTACGAGCAGTACTTC. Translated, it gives CASSSRTSVIYEQYF.